The rows below give T cell receptor beta chains drawn from one sample of a study of blood T cell repertoires in COVID-19. Measured with immunoSEQ multiplex PCR; TCRdb has only the in-frame clones, and not every one. This sample has roughly 280,000 clones, with around 87% found just once. Sequences were obtained from peripheral blood. These TCRs come from a woman aged 55-69 years with COVID-19, enrolled during active disease. Both conserved end residues are trimmed from each CDR3. Expanded clones are given a class, and other clones once, few, many or no size at all.

size,J,V,CDR3
-,TRBJ2-7,TRBV27,ASSRPPGLAGVHEQY
few,TRBJ2-1,TRBV3-1/TRBV3-2,ASRHGGGYNEQF
-,TRBJ2-1,TRBV4-1,ASSQVPGVRTSGLNEQF
-,TRBJ2-7,TRBV11-3,ASSLGQGRDYEQY
few,TRBJ2-2,TRBV5-4,ASSQAWVAGGGELF
-,TRBJ2-5,TRBV28,ASSLLVLRERETQY
-,TRBJ1-2,TRBV7-8,ASSRGPGHGNYGYT
once,TRBJ2-7,TRBV27,ASSVRLAGAEQY
-,TRBJ2-7,TRBV28,ASRLSVGLAGGGEQY
-,TRBJ1-3,TRBV28,ASSPPGVPAGNTIY
once,TRBJ1-5,TRBV30,AWSDRTGGLLGQPQH
-,TRBJ1-5,TRBV19,ASRDTGDQPQH
-,TRBJ2-2,TRBV5-1,ASSPMIRVAGSGELF
few,TRBJ1-5,TRBV19,ASSPEGHRNQPQH
many,TRBJ2-2,TRBV24-1,AIRDRGTGELF
-,TRBJ1-2,TRBV18,ASSPGDSPGSYT
-,TRBJ1-2,TRBV7-2,ASSLPGLYGYT
-,TRBJ1-2,TRBV9,ASSAKLGGADGYT
-,TRBJ2-2,TRBV27,ASSFGRGEGELF
-,TRBJ2-2,TRBV27,ASSLWGRTGGTGELF
-,TRBJ1-4,TRBV4-1,ASSQGGREKLF
-,TRBJ1-3,TRBV5-1,ASSLDGGPGNTIY
-,TRBJ2-2,TRBV11-2,ASSTHTSHTGELF
-,TRBJ1-1,TRBV25-1,ASSEVRDTF
-,TRBJ1-5,TRBV7-2,ASSLRDRSNQPQH
-,TRBJ1-6,TRBV7-9,ASSLPRDSYNSPLH
-,TRBJ2-7,TRBV5-1,ASSVLAGGGEQY
-,TRBJ2-5,TRBV30,ASGLSGGVITTQY
-,TRBJ2-2,TRBV5-1,ASSWGLAGTGELF
-,TRBJ2-2,TRBV29-1,SVGATGELF
-,TRBJ1-1,TRBV3-1/TRBV3-2,ASSQVASTEAF
-,TRBJ2-1,TRBV19,ASSLGWGDSYNEQF
-,TRBJ2-3,TRBV5-4,ASSSGTQATDTQY
-,TRBJ1-5,TRBV6-2/TRBV6-3,ASSHPTGQGEPQH
-,TRBJ1-3,TRBV19,ASSNQGTSGNTIY
-,TRBJ1-6,TRBV28,ASSGGGVTLH
-,TRBJ1-4,TRBV19,AVRGGEKLF
-,TRBJ2-7,TRBV10-2,ASSLRRREQY
-,TRBJ2-2,TRBV2,ASAVRTPTGELF
-,TRBJ1-2,TRBV9,ASSVGPGTSYGYT
-,TRBJ1-1,TRBV3-1/TRBV3-2,ASSQTQGNTEAF
-,TRBJ1-6,TRBV28,ASSRSGGRGSPLH
-,TRBJ1-5,TRBV12-3/TRBV12-4,ASSPTGDQPQH
-,TRBJ2-5,TRBV2,ASSYQETQY